Detailed here is one TCR beta chain. Which antigen it targets is not known. There are no base qualities to consult, and no much larger clone falls within one base. The sample originates from a study of lymphopenia after photon versus proton radiotherapy (dated by TCRdb to about 2019). For the wider study: In patients with gastrointestinal tumors who developed high-grade lymphopenia, the study compared the immunological effects of photon radiation therapy with those of proton radiation therapy. The 20 patients in the cohort had gastrointestinal tumors, were treated with either photon or proton therapy, and subsequently developed lymphopenia. The goal of the study was to describe how the two radiation modalities differ in their effects on the immune system.

Libraries were prepared through the immunoSEQ multiplex PCR assay. T cell repertoires were profiled by deep sequencing of rearranged TCR beta loci, alongside multiparametric flow cytometry. Not all clones reach the TCRdb copy of this immuneACCESS table, which keeps in-frame sequences only. Checked studies attribute under half of the gap to unresolved V genes and leave the rest unexplained. The sample data list fewer than 70,000 clones, and about 87% of these were observed just once. More than 10% of the sample belongs to the ten largest clones. The study at large found these results: Across the cohort, a larger post-nadir drop in TCR diversity was inversely correlated with overall survival time among patients who died. Once the lymphocyte count had reached its nadir, the repertoires of photon-treated patients showed oligoclonal expansion, particularly of CD8+ Temra cells, and this expansion drove the decline in diversity. During treatment, patients who received photon therapy lost naive T cells and TCR diversity and gained effector/memory populations, whereas patients who received proton therapy remained relatively stable. The survival association was assessed only in patients who died, and better survival with proton therapy was presented by the authors as a possibility rather than a demonstrated result.

Reading the germline V gene (reference sequence) gives CDR1 PRHDT and CDR2 FYEKMQ. V drops 2 bases and J drops 5 bases, leaving 9 bases in between. The cysteine opens and the phenylalanine closes a CDR3 of 13 amino acids. Solely the CDR3 DNA is kept, with 39 bases framed from the first base. The source material was peripheral blood, sampled from a patient treated with proton-based radiotherapy. The sequence links TRBV13 to TRBJ1-1, and possibly TRBD1, on 6 matching bases. The sequence was obtained from an older man with esophageal cancer. The CDR3 in this case is CASSLRGGTEAFF. The DNA is TGTGCCAGCAGCTTACGAGGGGGGACTGAAGCTTTCTTT. With all but the CDR3 taken from the reference TRBV13 and TRBJ1-1 genes, the full variable domain is: AAGVIQSPRHLIKEKRETATLKCYPIPRHDTVYWYQQGPGQDPQFLISFYEKMQSDKGSIPDRFSAQQFSDYHSELNMSSLELGDSALYFCASSLRGGTEAFFGQGTRLTVV.